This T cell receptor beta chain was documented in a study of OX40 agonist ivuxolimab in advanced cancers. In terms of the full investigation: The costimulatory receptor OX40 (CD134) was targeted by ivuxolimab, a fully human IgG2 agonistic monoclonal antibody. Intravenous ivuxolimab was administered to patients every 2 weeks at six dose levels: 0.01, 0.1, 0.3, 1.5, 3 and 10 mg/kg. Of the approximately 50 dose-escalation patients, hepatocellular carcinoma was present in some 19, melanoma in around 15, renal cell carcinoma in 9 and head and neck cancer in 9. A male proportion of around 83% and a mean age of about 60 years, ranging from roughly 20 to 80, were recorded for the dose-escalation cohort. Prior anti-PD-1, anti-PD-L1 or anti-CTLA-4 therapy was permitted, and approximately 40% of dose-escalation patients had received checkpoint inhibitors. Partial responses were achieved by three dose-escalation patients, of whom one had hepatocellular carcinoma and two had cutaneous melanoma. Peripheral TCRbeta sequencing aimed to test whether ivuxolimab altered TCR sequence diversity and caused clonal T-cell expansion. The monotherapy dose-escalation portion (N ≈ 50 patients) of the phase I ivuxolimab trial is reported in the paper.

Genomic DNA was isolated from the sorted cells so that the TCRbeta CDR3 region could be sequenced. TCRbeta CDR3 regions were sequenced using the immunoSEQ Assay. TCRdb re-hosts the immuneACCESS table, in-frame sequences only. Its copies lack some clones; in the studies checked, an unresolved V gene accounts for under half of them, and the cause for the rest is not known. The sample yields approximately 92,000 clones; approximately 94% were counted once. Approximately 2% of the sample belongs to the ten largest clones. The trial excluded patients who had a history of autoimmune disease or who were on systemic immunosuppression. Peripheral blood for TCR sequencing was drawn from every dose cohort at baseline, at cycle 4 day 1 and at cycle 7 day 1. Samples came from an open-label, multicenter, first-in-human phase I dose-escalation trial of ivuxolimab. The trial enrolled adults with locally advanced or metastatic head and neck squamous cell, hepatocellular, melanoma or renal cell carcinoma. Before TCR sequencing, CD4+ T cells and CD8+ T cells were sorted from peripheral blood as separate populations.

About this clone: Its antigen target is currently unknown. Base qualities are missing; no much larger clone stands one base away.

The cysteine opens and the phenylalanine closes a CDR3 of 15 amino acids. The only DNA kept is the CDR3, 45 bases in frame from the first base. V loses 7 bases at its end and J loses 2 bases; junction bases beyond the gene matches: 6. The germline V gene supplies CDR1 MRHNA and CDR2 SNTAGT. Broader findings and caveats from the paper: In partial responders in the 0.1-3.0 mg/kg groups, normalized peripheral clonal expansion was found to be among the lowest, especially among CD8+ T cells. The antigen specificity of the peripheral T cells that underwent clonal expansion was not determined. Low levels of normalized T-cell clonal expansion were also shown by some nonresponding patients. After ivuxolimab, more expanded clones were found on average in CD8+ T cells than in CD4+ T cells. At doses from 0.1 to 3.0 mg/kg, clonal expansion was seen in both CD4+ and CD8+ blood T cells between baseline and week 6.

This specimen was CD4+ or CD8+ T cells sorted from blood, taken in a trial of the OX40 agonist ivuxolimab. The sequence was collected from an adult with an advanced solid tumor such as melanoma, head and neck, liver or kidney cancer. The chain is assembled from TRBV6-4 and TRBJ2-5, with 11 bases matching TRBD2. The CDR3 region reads CASTGTSGPQETQYF. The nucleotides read TGTGCCAGCACTGGGACTAGCGGCCCGCAAGAGACCCAGTACTTC.